The 32 T cell receptor beta chains given below trace back to one sample, sequenced in a study of blood T cells in healthy people across ages. A second PCR, run for roughly 6 to 11 cycles, used a sample-barcoded 5' primer plus a J-beta primer mix. A single record per CDR3 protein comes from TCRdb applying MiXCR to the 5' RACE reads. Of over 950,000 distinct CDR3 sequences listed, 51% are singletons. Source material: blood. These receptors all come from a woman aged 55-70 years in good health.

V and J are TRBV12-3 or TRBV12-4 and TRBJ2-5; D is perhaps TRBD1 (5 bases). V was pared by 6 bases and J by 2 bases, with 10 bases between. The CDR3 is made up of 13 amino acids. In DNA, the CDR3 is TGTGCCAGCAGATGGGGCTTTCAAGAGACCCAGTACTTC. Translation gives CASRWGFQETQYF.

This clonotype was picked up a small number of times. V is TRBV5-1 and J is TRBJ2-7; TRBD1 aligns across 12 bases. CDR1 is SGHRS, CDR2 YFSETQ, per germline. The CDR3 extends over 17 amino acids. V was pared by 3 bases and J by 1 base, with 8 bases of the junction left unmatched. The CDR3 coding sequence is TGCGCCAGCAGCTGGGGGGACAGGGGGCGGAGTTCCTACGAGCAGTACTTC. Residues: CASSWGDRGRSSYEQYF.

The V call is TRBV11-2, the J call TRBJ2-4; D is unresolved. CDR3 length equals 15 residues. CDR1 is SGHAT, CDR2 FQNNGV, per germline. Trimming removed 3 bases from V and 13 bases from J, with 22 bases in between. CDR3 loop: CASSLRRVLDVEQYF. CDR3 nucleotides: TGTGCCAGCAGCTTGCGGAGAGTCTTAGATGTAGAGCAGTACTTC.

The genes are TRBV7-9 and TRBJ2-4; 7 bases align to TRBD2. CDR1 SEHNR and CDR2 FQNEAQ come from the germline V gene (reference sequence). The CDR3 consists of 15 residues. V lost 5 bases and J lost 2; bases outside the gene matches: 6. CDR3 sequence (DNA): TGTGCCAGCAGCCGACTAGCTGAGTCCAAAAACATTCAGTACTTC. Encoded protein: CASSRLAESKNIQYF. Full variable domain (remainder filled in from reference TRBV7-9 and TRBJ2-4): DTGVSQNPRHKITKRGQNVTFRCDPISEHNRLYWYRQTLGQGPEFLTYFQNEAQLEKSRLLSDRFSAERPKGSFSTLEIQRTEQGDSAMYLCASSRLAESKNIQYFGAGTRLSVL.

The chain employs TRBV3-1 and TRBJ2-3; D uncertain. Trimming cost V 1 base and J 5 bases, with 10 bases left between them. The CDR3 spans 14 residues. The germline V gene encodes CDR1 LGHDT and CDR2 YNNKEL (reference sequence). CDR3 sequence: CASSQGATGDTQYF. The CDR3 DNA reads TGTGCCAGCAGCCAAGGAGCCACGGGAGATACGCAGTATTTT.

V gene TRBV4-3 combines with J gene TRBJ2-1, with TRBD2 identical over 10 bases. The last part of the DNA fits TRBJ2-7 better; the J call may be wrong. The CDR3 consists of 16 residues. The germline gives CDR1 LGHNA, CDR2 YSLEER. CDR3 DNA: TGCGCCAGCAGCCGAGATGGGACTAGCGTCTACAATGAGCAGTACTTC. As protein: CASSRDGTSVYNEQYF.

This clonotype appeared a few times. The chain recombines TRBV27 with TRBJ1-2; D is perhaps TRBD1 (6 bases). The V gene lost 5 bases and the J gene lost 7 bases, with 17 bases spanning the gap. Germline lookup yields CDR1 MNHEY and CDR2 SMNVEV (reference sequence). The CDR3 runs 14 residues. The chain's CDR3 is CASSVHPTGSGYTF. CDR3 coding DNA: TGTGCCAGCAGTGTACACCCCACAGGGAGTGGCTACACCTTC.

This chain connects TRBV5-4 to TRBJ2-3; TRBD2 matches 10 bases. V lost 3 bases and J lost 3; bases outside the gene matches: 13. The CDR3 contains 18 residues. Germline CDR1 is SGHNT and CDR2 is YYREEE (reference sequence). This chain's CDR3 is CASSSPKTLAGLTDTQYF. As DNA, the CDR3 is TGTGCCAGCAGCTCACCAAAGACACTAGCGGGATTAACAGATACGCAGTATTTT.

V and J are TRBV18 and TRBJ1-4; TRBD1 aligns across 8 bases. There are 17 residues in the CDR3. CDR1 and CDR2 (germline): KGHSH, LQKENI. V lost 2 bases, J lost 0 bases, and 5 bases stayed unmatched. The CDR3 region is CASSPTGGIATNEKLFF. CDR3 nucleotides: TGTGCCAGCTCACCAACAGGGGGGATCGCAACTAATGAAAAACTGTTTTTT.

This clonotype turned up a few times. The gene calls are TRBV20-1 and TRBJ2-7; TRBD2 is a possible D gene (6 bases). The CDR3 loop spans 13 amino acids. CDR1 is DFQATT, CDR2 SNEGSKA, per germline (reference sequence). The ends were cut back, 5 bases at V and 1 base at J, with 12 bases in the middle. This chain's CDR3 is CSAPRLGSYEQYF. The CDR3 bases are TGCAGTGCTCCGAGACTAGGATCCTACGAGCAGTACTTC.

The genes are TRBV7-9 and TRBJ2-7, with D possibly matching TRBD2 (5 bases). The V end was cut by 4 bases, the J end by 9 bases, with 22 bases between. From germline, CDR1 is SEHNR and CDR2 FQNEAQ (reference sequence). The CDR3 length is 15 residues. CDR3: CASSSERRGRTRQYF. The CDR3 DNA reads TGTGCCAGCAGCTCAGAACGACGAGGGCGGACTCGGCAGTACTTC. Based on the CDR3 plus reference TRBV7-9 and TRBJ2-7, the full variable domain is DTGVSQNPRHKITKRGQNVTFRCDPISEHNRLYWYRQTLGQGPEFLTYFQNEAQLEKSRLLSDRFSAERPKGSFSTLEIQRTEQGDSAMYLCASSSERRGRTRQYFGPGTRLTVT.

V and J are TRBV20-1 and TRBJ2-1, with 8 nucleotides matching TRBD2. The CDR3 extends over 14 amino acids. Germline CDR1 and CDR2: DFQATT and SNEGSKA (reference sequence). Unmatched junction bases numbered 10, after V lost 6 bases and J lost 6 bases. The CDR3, as DNA: TGCAGTGCCCCTCTAGCGGGCCGTTGCAATGAGCAGTTCTTC. It specifies CSAPLAGRCNEQFF.

This clonotype was observed a single time. This may be a read error, as it is one base from a much larger clone. This chain connects TRBV18 to TRBJ2-5; the D is unclear. The J call may be faulty, since TRBJ2-7 better matches the DNA end. The CDR3 runs to 12 residues. Germline CDR1 and CDR2: KGHSH and LQKENI. The CDR3 DNA reads TGTGCCAGCTCACCGGAGCGCTACGAGCAGTACTTC. Residues: CASSPERYEQYF.

The chain joins TRBV7-8 to TRBJ1-2; weak D call: TRBD1 (6 bases). The CDR3 runs to 17 residues. V lost 7 bases to trimming and J lost 6 bases, with 27 bases between them. Per the germline V gene, CDR1 is SGHVS and CDR2 is FQNEAQ. The CDR3 DNA reads TGTGCCAGCACCCTCCTCTTATCCAGGGGAGGGGGGAATGGCTACACCTTC. Encoded protein: CASTLLLSRGGGNGYTF.

V and J are TRBV20-1 and TRBJ2-7, with D unclear. The CDR3 runs 11 residues. CDR1 is DFQATT, CDR2 SNEGSKA, per germline (reference sequence). Trimming took off 3 bases at V and 7 bases at J, with 10 bases between the two ends. The chain's CDR3 is CSASDMWEQYF. CDR3 nucleotide sequence: TGCAGTGCTAGCGACATGTGGGAGCAGTACTTC.

The chain links TRBV20-1 to TRBJ1-2; TRBD1 matches 7 bases. The V gene's germline CDR1 is DFQATT and CDR2 SNEGSKA (reference sequence). The CDR3 contains 14 residues. Unmatched junction bases numbered 8, after V lost 3 bases and J lost 4 bases. The CDR3 DNA follows: TGCAGTGCTAGGGGGGACAGTAGACTCTATGGCTACACCTTC. Encoded protein: CSARGDSRLYGYTF.

V and J are TRBV12-3 or TRBV12-4 and TRBJ1-6, with D possibly matching TRBD1 (6 bases). The CDR3 spans 15 residues. The V and J ends lost 3 bases and 10 bases respectively, with 16 bases between them. The CDR3 loop reads CASSFLDRTGSPLHF. CDR3 bases: TGTGCCAGCAGTTTCCTCGACAGGACCGGGTCACCCCTCCACTTT.

The genes are TRBV7-3 and TRBJ1-1, with 9 bases fitting TRBD1. In germline, CDR1 is SGHTA, CDR2 FQGTGA. The CDR3 totals 17 residues. The J segment lost 2 bases and the V segment lost 0 bases, leaving 7 bases of the junction unmatched. The CDR3 here is CASSLTYPGQGNTEAFF. In nucleotides, the CDR3 is TGTGCCAGCAGCTTAACCTACCCGGGACAGGGAAACACTGAAGCTTTCTTT.

CDR3 residues: CASSVGQGVGEAFF. The CDR3 DNA reads as TGTGCCAGCAGCGTTGGACAGGGTGTGGGTGAAGCTTTCTTT. V usage is TRBV2 and J usage is TRBJ1-1; 8 bases agree with TRBD1. The ends lost 6 bases at V and 7 bases at J; junction bases unmatched: 10. The germline V gene has CDR1 SNHLY and CDR2 FYNNEI. This CDR3 has 14 residues.

This clonotype was counted between two and nine times. The gene calls are TRBV18 and TRBJ2-7, with TRBD2 matching over 8 bases. The end of the DNA fits TRBJ2-5 better, so the J call may be wrong. The CDR3 runs 17 residues. CDR1 and CDR2 (germline): KGHSH, LQKENI. The CDR3 nucleotides are TGTGCCAGCTCACCACCACGGGGTAGCGGGGATCAAGAGACCCAGTACTTC. Its protein is CASSPPRGSGDQETQYF.

This clonotype occurred once. This chain joins TRBV12-3 or TRBV12-4 and TRBJ1-1; D is ambiguous. The CDR3 is made up of 13 amino acids. Trimming pared 6 bases from V and 0 bases from J, leaving 8 bases between. The CDR3 loop is CASSPHLNTEAFF. The CDR3 DNA is TGTGCCAGCAGCCCACACCTGAACACTGAAGCTTTCTTT.

The rearrangement links TRBV27 to TRBJ1-2; 7 nucleotides line up with TRBD1. Germline V gene data show CDR1 as MNHEY and CDR2 as SMNVEV (reference sequence). V was pared by 2 bases and J by 3 bases, with 3 bases of the junction left unmatched. The CDR3 is 14 amino acids. The CDR3 DNA reads TGTGCCAGCAGTTTAAGAACAGGGGACTATGGCTACACCTTC. Its protein product is CASSLRTGDYGYTF.

The rearrangement links TRBV24-1 to TRBJ2-3; TRBD2 matches 8 bases. The CDR3 has 16 amino acids. The V segment lost 5 bases and the J segment 4 bases; nucleotides outside the gene matches: 10. Germline V gives CDR1 KGHDR, CDR2 SFDVKD. CDR3 sequence: CATSVKAGALPDTQYF. The CDR3 DNA sequence: TGTGCCACCAGTGTTAAAGCGGGAGCTCTCCCAGATACGCAGTATTTT.

This chain joins TRBV7-9 and TRBJ2-1; no clear D gene. Trimming shortened V by 3 bases and J by 10 bases, and 10 bases separated the two germline ends. Germline lookup yields CDR1 SEHNR and CDR2 FQNEAQ (reference sequence). This CDR3 contains 12 residues. CDR3 loop: CASSFGLEEQFF. The CDR3 bases are TGTGCCAGCAGCTTCGGCTTGGAGGAGCAGTTCTTC.

V gene TRBV20-1 combines with J gene TRBJ2-7, with D maybe TRBD1 (5 bases). Trimming cost V 5 bases and J 2 bases, with 13 bases left between them. Germline V CDR1 and CDR2: DFQATT, SNEGSKA (reference sequence). This CDR3 is 13 amino acids long. CDR3 coding DNA: TGCAGTGCTCTTCAGGGTTTAACCTACGAGCAGTACTTC. Translated, it gives CSALQGLTYEQYF.

This clonotype was seen a handful of times. The chain combines TRBV28 with TRBJ2-1; weak D call: TRBD2 (6 bases). CDR1 and CDR2 from the germline V gene are MDHEN and SYDVKM. V lost 4 bases to trimming and J lost 4 bases, with 14 bases between them. The CDR3 has 15 amino acids. In DNA form, the CDR3 reads TGTGCCAGCAGTTCCCAGCAGGAGGGGTACAATGAGCAGTTCTTC. Translated: CASSSQQEGYNEQFF. The whole variable domain, filled in from reference TRBV28 and TRBJ2-1, reads DVKVTQSSRYLVKRTGEKVFLECVQDMDHENMFWYRQDPGLGLRLIYFSYDVKMKEKGDIPEGYSVSREKKERFSLILESASTNQTSMYLCASSSQQEGYNEQFFGPGTRLTVL.

The genes are TRBV28 and TRBJ2-6, with D maybe TRBD1 (5 bases). Germline CDR1 is MDHEN and CDR2 is SYDVKM. The CDR3 consists of 17 residues. Between the trimmed V and J ends, which lost 7 bases and 0 bases, there was a span of 16 bases. CDR3 region: CASTGLGAGSGANVLTF. The CDR3 region has the DNA TGTGCCAGCACTGGGTTAGGGGCTGGCTCTGGGGCCAACGTCCTGACTTTC.

The rearrangement uses TRBV5-5 and TRBJ2-4, with D possibly being TRBD2 (6 bases). Germline V CDR1 and CDR2: SGHKS, YYEKEE (reference sequence). The CDR3 sequence is 13 residues long. The V and J ends lost 3 bases and 13 bases respectively, with 17 bases between them. The CDR3 loop reads CASSWVGGIKQYF. The CDR3 region has the DNA TGTGCCAGCAGCTGGGTGGGAGGAATAAAGCAGTACTTC.

A note on this clonotype: This may arise from a read error, as a much more abundant clone is one base away. The V call is TRBV11-1, the J call TRBJ2-3; 7 nucleotides align to TRBD1. The length of the CDR3 is 13 residues. Germline V gene lookup returns CDR1 SGHAT and CDR2 FQDESV (reference sequence). The ends lost 10 bases at V and 2 bases at J; junction bases unmatched: 6. This chain's CDR3 is CATRDSNTDTQYF. CDR3 sequence (DNA): TGTGCCACCCGGGACAGCAACACAGATACGCAGTATTTT.

The rearrangement joins TRBV12-3 or TRBV12-4 to TRBJ1-2; unclear D gene. CDR3 size: 14 residues. V dropped 6 bases and J dropped 0 bases, with 11 bases sitting between them. CDR3 sequence: CASRSSEANYGYTF. CDR3 bases: TGTGCCAGCAGATCCTCCGAAGCTAACTATGGCTACACCTTC.

This chain links TRBV12-3 or TRBV12-4 with TRBJ1-2; D perhaps matches TRBD1 (5 bases). This CDR3 spans 15 amino acids. The germline V and J ends were trimmed by 1 base and 7 bases, with 16 bases remaining between them. The CDR3 sequence is CASSLVLSGAGGYTF. The CDR3, as DNA: TGTGCCAGCAGTTTAGTTCTATCCGGGGCCGGTGGCTACACCTTC.

This rearrangement joins TRBV20-1 to TRBJ1-1; D is undetermined. V was clipped by 0 bases and J by 2 bases, with 1 base between them. The CDR3 spans 11 residues. Germline-derived CDR1 and CDR2 are DFQATT and SNEGSKA (reference sequence). CDR3 coding DNA: TGCAGTGCTAGAGAAAACACTGAAGCTTTCTTT. Protein product: CSARENTEAFF.